This is a list of T cell receptor beta chains from one sample in a study of blood T cell repertoires in COVID-19. Sequencing was performed with immunoSEQ multiplex PCR; in TCRdb, only in-frame clones are kept and a portion is missing. The sample yields a few hundred thousand clones, about 86% seen once. The sample was PBMCs or T cells enriched from blood (not recorded which). All receptors come from a man younger than 40 with acute COVID-19. Each CDR3 is given with its conserved first and last residue. A D gene is named only where the DNA matches it firmly. For some rows the clone size is stated as once, few or many, or as a class when expanded; others skip it.

J gene: TRBJ1-6; V gene: TRBV4-3; clone size: few; D gene: -; CDR3 protein: CASSRLDGFYSPLHF; CDR3 DNA: TGCGCCAGCAGCCGATTAGACGGGTTCTATTCACCCCTCCACTTT
J gene: TRBJ1-2; V gene: TRBV27; clone size: -; D gene: TRBD1; CDR3 protein: CASSPGQGGGYGYTF; CDR3 DNA: TGTGCCAGCAGTCCGGGACAGGGTGGAGGATATGGCTACACCTTC
J gene: TRBJ1-2; V gene: TRBV19; clone size: -; D gene: -; CDR3 protein: CASSISTGGYGYTF; CDR3 DNA: TGTGCCAGTAGTATTTCGACAGGCGGCTATGGCTACACCTTC
J gene: TRBJ2-2; V gene: TRBV14; clone size: -; D gene: TRBD1; CDR3 protein: CASSHTGGSNTGELFF; CDR3 DNA: TGTGCCAGCAGCCACACAGGGGGTTCGAACACCGGGGAGCTGTTTTTT
J gene: TRBJ1-1; V gene: TRBV12-3/TRBV12-4; clone size: -; D gene: -; CDR3 protein: CASPSNTEAFF; CDR3 DNA: TGTGCCAGCCCTAGTAACACTGAAGCTTTCTTT
J gene: TRBJ1-5; V gene: TRBV6-5; clone size: -; D gene: -; CDR3 protein: CASRQGKNQPQHF; CDR3 DNA: TGTGCCAGCCGGCAGGGCAAGAATCAGCCCCAGCATTTT
J gene: TRBJ2-1; V gene: TRBV9; clone size: -; D gene: TRBD2; CDR3 protein: CASSEGLAPPDEQFF; CDR3 DNA: TGTGCCAGCAGCGAGGGACTAGCCCCACCTGATGAGCAGTTCTTC
J gene: TRBJ1-5; V gene: TRBV19; clone size: -; D gene: -; CDR3 protein: CASSTDRSNQPQHF; CDR3 DNA: TGTGCCAGTAGTACCGACAGGAGCAATCAGCCCCAGCATTTT
J gene: TRBJ1-4; V gene: TRBV19; clone size: -; D gene: TRBD1; CDR3 protein: CASSRDRKNEKLFF; CDR3 DNA: TGTGCCAGTAGCCGGGACAGGAAAAATGAAAAACTGTTTTTT
J gene: TRBJ2-2; V gene: TRBV21-1; clone size: -; D gene: -; CDR3 protein: CATSRGTGEAGELFF; CDR3 DNA: TGTGCCACCTCCAGAGGGACAGGGGAAGCCGGGGAGCTGTTTTTT
J gene: TRBJ2-5; V gene: TRBV6-5; clone size: -; D gene: -; CDR3 protein: CASRSGGQLSKTQYF; CDR3 DNA: TGTGCCAGCAGATCTGGGGGCCAGCTGTCGAAGACCCAGTACTTC
J gene: TRBJ2-2; V gene: TRBV28; clone size: -; D gene: -; CDR3 protein: CASSLGSGGGVGELFF; CDR3 DNA: TGTGCCAGCAGTTTAGGTTCGGGAGGGGGCGTCGGGGAGCTGTTTTTT
J gene: TRBJ2-5; V gene: TRBV3-1/TRBV3-2; clone size: -; D gene: -; CDR3 protein: CASSQGPSVGQTQYF; CDR3 DNA: TGTGCCAGCAGCCAAGGTCCTAGCGTCGGCCAGACCCAGTACTTC
J gene: TRBJ1-1; V gene: TRBV19; clone size: -; D gene: TRBD1; CDR3 protein: CASSIKTGGLVNTEAFF; CDR3 DNA: TGTGCCAGTAGTATTAAAACAGGGGGCCTGGTGAACACTGAAGCTTTCTTT
J gene: TRBJ2-3; V gene: TRBV7-6; clone size: -; D gene: -; CDR3 protein: CASSLQERNTDTQYF; CDR3 DNA: TGTGCCAGCAGCTTACAGGAACGAAACACAGATACGCAGTATTTT
J gene: TRBJ2-5; V gene: TRBV27; clone size: -; D gene: -; CDR3 protein: CASSLGPAGETQYF; CDR3 DNA: TGTGCCAGCAGTCTAGGACCGGCGGGAGAGACCCAGTACTTC
J gene: TRBJ1-2; V gene: TRBV6-5; clone size: -; D gene: -; CDR3 protein: CASTPGGNGYTF; CDR3 DNA: TGTGCCAGCACCCCGGGGGGAAATGGCTACACCTTC
J gene: TRBJ2-3; V gene: TRBV7-6; clone size: -; D gene: -; CDR3 protein: CASSLARPQFTDTQYF; CDR3 DNA: TGTGCCAGCAGCTTAGCGAGGCCGCAGTTCACAGATACGCAGTATTTT
J gene: TRBJ2-1; V gene: TRBV2; clone size: once; D gene: -; CDR3 protein: CARSRLDNEQFF; CDR3 DNA: TGTGCCAGGAGCCGGCTAGACAATGAGCAGTTCTTC
J gene: TRBJ1-1; V gene: TRBV2; clone size: -; D gene: -; CDR3 protein: CASSEARNPTEAFF; CDR3 DNA: TGTGCCAGCAGTGAAGCGCGAAATCCCACTGAAGCTTTCTTT
J gene: TRBJ2-4; V gene: TRBV6-2/TRBV6-3; clone size: -; D gene: TRBD1; CDR3 protein: CASSDTGGASDIQYF; CDR3 DNA: TGTGCCAGCAGCGACACAGGGGGCGCCTCGGACATTCAGTACTTC
J gene: TRBJ2-1; V gene: TRBV2; clone size: -; D gene: TRBD1; CDR3 protein: CASRVRDRGANEQFF; CDR3 DNA: TGTGCCAGCAGGGTCCGGGACAGGGGAGCCAATGAGCAGTTCTTC
J gene: TRBJ1-1; V gene: TRBV2; clone size: -; D gene: -; CDR3 protein: CASSEAVGVTEAFF; CDR3 DNA: TGTGCCAGCAGTGAAGCCGTCGGGGTAACTGAAGCTTTCTTT
J gene: TRBJ1-3; V gene: TRBV19; clone size: -; D gene: TRBD1; CDR3 protein: CASSSDRDRGRGNTIYF; CDR3 DNA: TGTGCCAGTAGTTCCGACCGGGACAGGGGACGAGGAAACACCATATATTTT
J gene: TRBJ1-1; V gene: TRBV21-1; clone size: -; D gene: -; CDR3 protein: CASSTAGDFDTEAFF; CDR3 DNA: TGTGCCAGCAGCACGGCGGGCGACTTCGACACTGAAGCTTTCTTT
J gene: TRBJ1-2; V gene: TRBV6-5; clone size: -; D gene: TRBD1; CDR3 protein: CASSFDREIGGYTF; CDR3 DNA: TGTGCCAGCAGTTTCGACAGGGAGATTGGGGGCTACACCTTC
J gene: TRBJ2-2; V gene: TRBV4-1; clone size: once; D gene: TRBD2; CDR3 protein: CASSRLGGRGTGELFF; CDR3 DNA: TGCGCCAGCAGCCGCTTAGGAGGGAGGGGCACCGGGGAGCTGTTTTTT
J gene: TRBJ2-1; V gene: TRBV3-1/TRBV3-2; clone size: -; D gene: TRBD1; CDR3 protein: CASSHSQGANEQFF; CDR3 DNA: TGTGCCAGCAGCCACTCTCAGGGGGCCAATGAGCAGTTCTTC
J gene: TRBJ1-4; V gene: TRBV19; clone size: -; D gene: -; CDR3 protein: CASSIARGLTNEKLFF; CDR3 DNA: TGTGCCAGTAGTATAGCAAGGGGGTTGACTAATGAAAAACTGTTTTTT
J gene: TRBJ2-1; V gene: TRBV6-4; clone size: -; D gene: -; CDR3 protein: CASSLTGNWNEQFF; CDR3 DNA: TGTGCCAGCAGTCTAACAGGGAATTGGAATGAGCAGTTCTTC
J gene: TRBJ2-1; V gene: TRBV7-2; clone size: -; D gene: TRBD2; CDR3 protein: CASSFRLAGGHEQFF; CDR3 DNA: TGTGCCAGCAGCTTCAGACTAGCGGGGGGGCATGAGCAGTTCTTC
J gene: TRBJ1-1; V gene: TRBV21-1; clone size: -; D gene: -; CDR3 protein: CASSPPTEAFF; CDR3 DNA: TGTGCCAGCAGCCCTCCCACTGAAGCTTTCTTT
J gene: TRBJ1-2; V gene: TRBV19; clone size: -; D gene: -; CDR3 protein: CASSMKNVQGYGYTF; CDR3 DNA: TGTGCCAGTAGTATGAAAAATGTACAGGGCTATGGCTACACCTTC
J gene: TRBJ1-1; V gene: TRBV5-6; clone size: -; D gene: TRBD1; CDR3 protein: CASSRQGVPEAFF; CDR3 DNA: TGTGCCAGCAGCAGACAGGGTGTTCCTGAAGCTTTCTTT
J gene: TRBJ2-1; V gene: TRBV28; clone size: -; D gene: TRBD2; CDR3 protein: CASSKLLADNEQFF; CDR3 DNA: TGTGCCAGCAGTAAGCTACTAGCGGACAATGAGCAGTTCTTC
J gene: TRBJ2-2; V gene: TRBV3-1/TRBV3-2; clone size: few; D gene: TRBD2; CDR3 protein: CASSSQRGRFGELFF; CDR3 DNA: TGTGCCAGCAGCTCCCAGCGGGGACGTTTCGGGGAGCTGTTTTTT
J gene: TRBJ1-4; V gene: TRBV5-1; clone size: -; D gene: -; CDR3 protein: CASSLGAGATNEKLFF; CDR3 DNA: TGCGCCAGCAGCCTCGGAGCGGGCGCGACTAATGAAAAACTGTTTTTT
J gene: TRBJ2-2; V gene: TRBV25-1; clone size: once; D gene: TRBD2; CDR3 protein: CASSEAASGRWPGELFF; CDR3 DNA: TGTGCCAGCAGTGAAGCTGCTAGCGGGAGATGGCCCGGGGAGCTGTTTTTT
J gene: TRBJ1-5; V gene: TRBV11-2; clone size: -; D gene: TRBD1; CDR3 protein: CASSITGGGNQPQHF; CDR3 DNA: TGTGCCAGCAGCATAACAGGGGGTGGCAATCAGCCCCAGCATTTT
J gene: TRBJ1-6; V gene: TRBV25-1; clone size: -; D gene: TRBD1; CDR3 protein: CASSQTGDSPLHF; CDR3 DNA: TGTGCCAGCAGTCAAACAGGGGATTCACCCCTCCACTTT
J gene: TRBJ2-1; V gene: TRBV5-4; clone size: -; D gene: -; CDR3 protein: CASSLGGSGLLAYNEQFF; CDR3 DNA: TGTGCCAGCAGCTTGGGCGGGTCGGGACTCCTCGCCTACAATGAGCAGTTCTTC
J gene: TRBJ1-4; V gene: TRBV19; clone size: -; D gene: -; CDR3 protein: CATKLSAGLTEKLFF; CDR3 DNA: TGTGCCACCAAACTCAGTGCGGGTCTGACTGAAAAACTGTTTTTT
J gene: TRBJ2-3; V gene: TRBV18; clone size: -; D gene: -; CDR3 protein: CASSPRQGSKDTQYF; CDR3 DNA: TGTGCCAGCTCCCCCCGGCAGGGTTCGAAAGATACGCAGTATTTT
J gene: TRBJ2-1; V gene: TRBV24-1; clone size: once; D gene: -; CDR3 protein: CATSDLGGYEQFF; CDR3 DNA: TGTGCCACCAGTGATTTAGGGGGATATGAGCAGTTCTTC
J gene: TRBJ1-2; V gene: TRBV5-6; clone size: -; D gene: -; CDR3 protein: CASSPTRAPFNGYTF; CDR3 DNA: TGTGCCAGCAGCCCTACCAGGGCCCCGTTTAATGGCTACACCTTC
J gene: TRBJ2-1; V gene: TRBV11-2; clone size: once; D gene: TRBD2; CDR3 protein: CASRTSVAGVAGEQFF; CDR3 DNA: TGTGCCAGCAGAACATCGGTAGCGGGAGTGGCTGGTGAGCAGTTCTTC
J gene: TRBJ2-1; V gene: TRBV19; clone size: -; D gene: TRBD2; CDR3 protein: CASSIAFSGRYNEQFF; CDR3 DNA: TGTGCCAGTAGTATAGCTTTCAGCGGGAGATACAATGAGCAGTTCTTC
J gene: TRBJ2-5; V gene: TRBV7-2; clone size: -; D gene: TRBD2; CDR3 protein: CASSLESWRGSQETQYF; CDR3 DNA: TGTGCCAGCAGCTTAGAAAGCTGGCGGGGGAGTCAAGAGACCCAGTACTTC
J gene: TRBJ1-1; V gene: TRBV19; clone size: -; D gene: TRBD1; CDR3 protein: CASSMTGGFGTEAFF; CDR3 DNA: TGTGCCAGTAGTATGACAGGGGGCTTTGGGACTGAAGCTTTCTTT
J gene: TRBJ1-4; V gene: TRBV19; clone size: once; D gene: -; CDR3 protein: CASRVRGEKLFF; CDR3 DNA: TGTGCCAGTAGGGTAAGGGGTGAAAAACTGTTTTTT
J gene: TRBJ2-1; V gene: TRBV27; clone size: once; D gene: -; CDR3 protein: CASSLSRHEQFF; CDR3 DNA: TGTGCCAGCAGTTTATCGCGGCATGAGCAGTTCTTC
J gene: TRBJ1-5; V gene: TRBV11-1; clone size: -; D gene: TRBD1; CDR3 protein: CASSLGDRVDQPQHF; CDR3 DNA: TGTGCCAGCAGCTTAGGGGACAGGGTCGATCAGCCCCAGCATTTT
J gene: TRBJ2-1; V gene: TRBV12-5; clone size: -; D gene: TRBD1; CDR3 protein: CASGLQGQGEQFF; CDR3 DNA: TGTGCTAGTGGCCTACAGGGGCAGGGTGAGCAGTTCTTC